Described below is a single T cell receptor (beta chain) sequence and its context. The entry originates in a study of technical replicates of blood from four donors. The V gene's germline CDR1 is SEHNR and CDR2 FQNEAQ (reference sequence). The junction had 7 bases not matched to a gene; V was cut back by 5 bases and J by 6 bases. CDR3 length: 15 amino acids. Clones were sequenced by immunoSEQ multiplex PCR, and TCRdb holds only the in-frame ones, with some missing. The table shows tens of thousands of clones, with about nine tenths occurring only once. This TCR derives from a human donor in good health. Some clones in this sample may be carry-over from other donors' samples. The V and J genes are TRBV7-9 and TRBJ2-1, with TRBD1 matching 10 bases. The sample consisted of T cells isolated from PBMCs. The chain's CDR3 is CASSPGTGAGNEQFF. CDR3 nucleotide sequence: TGTGCCAGCAGCCCCGGGACAGGGGCCGGCAATGAGCAGTTCTTC.